This TCR beta chain was obtained from a study of blood T cell repertoires in COVID-19. Data came from immunoSEQ multiplex PCR; TCRdb stores just in-frame clones and leaves some out. Of about 33,000 clones listed, around nine tenths are singletons. This CDR3 spans 16 amino acids. Per germline, CDR1 SNHLY and CDR2 FYNNEI. The trim removed 1 base at V and 1 base at J, leaving 4 bases unmatched. The receptor was derived from an elderly woman with active or convalescent COVID-19. Material for sequencing was peripheral blood. The chain uses TRBV2 and TRBJ1-5, with 7 bases fitting TRBD1. CDR3: CASSEEGAQSNQPQHF. The CDR3 nucleotides are TGTGCCAGCAGTGAAGAGGGGGCGCAAAGCAATCAGCCCCAGCATTTT.